Presented here are 12 T cell receptor beta chains from one specimen sequenced in a study of Graves' ophthalmopathy and Graves' hyperthyroidism (dated by TCRdb to the late 2010s). Instrument used: Illumina HiSeq 2000. For repertoire sequencing, the TCR beta CDR3 regions were amplified from RNA transcripts. The first round was an RT-PCR using HTBI primers with the Qiagen OneStep RT-PCR kit, and this first round was followed by a second-round multiplex PCR, then size selection and purification. TCRdb's own reprocessing of the public reads used fastp at Q25 and MiXCR and kept productive beta chains. Every CDR3 protein is listed once, alongside the most common genes and DNA of its rows. In this sample the table shows around 400,000 distinct CDR3 sequences, about 18% of which occur a single time. Approximately 1.4% of the sample is held by the ten biggest clonotypes. Material: peripheral blood. Every receptor here comes from a woman under 30 with Graves' ophthalmopathy. Donor details come from another sample of the same person, matched by shared clones.

This clonotype occurred many times. The rearrangement uses TRBV6-5 and TRBJ1-5; tentatively, D is TRBD1 (5 bases). The germline V gene encodes CDR1 MNHEY and CDR2 SVGAGI. Trimming left V 8 bases short and J 0 bases short, with 8 bases between. This CDR3 contains 13 residues. The CDR3: CASGRGSNQPQHF. The CDR3 DNA follows: TGTGCCAGCGGTAGGGGTAGCAATCAGCCCCAGCATTTT.

This clonotype came up many times. This rearrangement joins TRBV20-1 to TRBJ2-5; 10 bases match TRBD1. V dropped 6 bases and J dropped 1; count of bases not matched to a gene: 8. Looked up from germline, CDR1 is DFQATT and CDR2 is SNEGSKA (reference sequence). The CDR3 sequence is 15 residues long. This chain's CDR3 is CSAGLRDRGQETQYF. DNA of the CDR3: TGCAGTGCCGGGCTCCGGGACAGGGGCCAAGAGACCCAGTACTTC.

Many counts were recorded for this clonotype. The chain links TRBV10-2 to TRBJ1-1; perhaps TRBD1 as D (5 bases). CDR1 is WSHSY and CDR2 is SAAADI in the germline V gene. The V gene lost 6 bases and the J gene lost 2 bases, with 13 bases spanning the gap. The CDR3 consists of 14 residues. The CDR3 loop is CASRGTQGNTEAFF. The CDR3 nucleotides are TGCGCCAGCAGGGGAACCCAGGGTAACACTGAAGCTTTCTTT.

This clonotype was seen at least ten times. The rearrangement links TRBV6-2 or TRBV6-3 to TRBJ2-2, with 7 bases matching TRBD1. This CDR3 is built from 15 residues. V gave up 4 bases and J gave up 6 bases; unmatched junction bases: 8. From germline, CDR1 is MNHEY and CDR2 SVGEGT. CDR3: CASSSGTEISGELFF. For the CDR3, the DNA is TGTGCCAGCAGTTCCGGGACAGAAATATCCGGGGAGCTGTTTTTT.

The V call is TRBV6-2 or TRBV6-3, the J call TRBJ1-1; D gene uncertain. V was cut by 4 bases and J by 7 bases, with 10 bases left in between. This CDR3 region has 12 residues. The germline gives CDR1 MNHEY, CDR2 SVGEGT. The CDR3 loop reads CASSWAKGEAFF. In nucleotides, the CDR3 is TGTGCCAGCAGTTGGGCGAAGGGTGAAGCTTTCTTT.

This clonotype was counted ten times or more. V and J are TRBV5-1 and TRBJ2-7; 10 bases fit TRBD1. Germline-derived CDR1 and CDR2 are SGHRS and YFSETQ. This CDR3 is built from 15 residues. J gave up 6 bases and V 3 bases, and 9 bases lay outside the gene matches. CDR3 nucleotide sequence: TGCGCCAGCAGCTCGTGGGGGACAGGGGTTCTCGAGCAGTACTTC. Protein sequence: CASSSWGTGVLEQYF.

Ten or more counts support this clonotype. This sequence joins TRBV5-6 and TRBJ2-2; D call uncertain. V was trimmed by 0 bases and J by 4 bases, leaving 7 bases between them. Germline V gives CDR1 SGHDT, CDR2 YYEEEE. The CDR3 covers 14 residues. CDR3 in DNA: TGTGCCAGCAGCTTGGACCTGGGCACCGGGGAGCTGTTTTTT. It is translated as CASSLDLGTGELFF.

This clonotype occurred many times. The chain has TRBV19 and TRBJ1-5, with D perhaps TRBD1 (5 bases). Germline lookup yields CDR1 LNHDA and CDR2 SQIVND (reference sequence). The CDR3 totals 15 residues. The germline V and J ends were trimmed by 6 bases and 0 bases, with 12 bases remaining between them. The CDR3 spells CASSPWGSSNQPQHF. The CDR3 coding sequence is TGTGCCAGTAGCCCCTGGGGCAGTAGCAATCAGCCCCAGCATTTT.

This clonotype was seen at least ten times. The chain links TRBV10-3 to TRBJ2-2, with 11 bases lining up with TRBD2. V was clipped by 6 bases and J by 7 bases; unmatched bases: 7. Per germline, CDR1 ENHRY and CDR2 SYGVKD. This CDR3 has 15 residues. The chain's CDR3 is CAISRSGGADGELFF. The DNA of the CDR3 is TGTGCCATCAGCCGTAGCGGGGGGGCCGACGGGGAGCTGTTTTTT.

This clonotype has at least ten counts. CDR3 sequence reads: CASSPGTRQPQHF. In DNA, the CDR3 is TGTGCCAGCAGCCCCGGGACTAGACAGCCCCAGCATTTT. The rearrangement links TRBV4-2 to TRBJ1-5; the D gene is possibly TRBD1 (5 bases). This CDR3 region has 13 residues. Trimming took off 4 bases at V and 7 bases at J, with 11 bases between the two ends. Germline CDR1 is LGHNA and CDR2 is YNFKEQ.

In its sample, this clonotype was seen many times. V gene TRBV30 combines with J gene TRBJ2-5; D is unclear. Germline lookup yields CDR1 GTSNPN and CDR2 SVGIG (reference sequence). Trimming pared 2 bases from V and 5 bases from J, leaving 12 bases between. CDR3 length: 13 amino acids. DNA for the CDR3: TGTGCCTGGAGTCTTCTAGAATGGGAGACCCAGTACTTC. Translation gives CAWSLLEWETQYF.

This clonotype appeared many times. The rearrangement links TRBV10-3 to TRBJ2-5; no definite D call. Trimming pared 9 bases from V and 4 bases from J, leaving 12 bases between. The CDR3 spans 12 residues. CDR1 is ENHRY and CDR2 is SYGVKD in the germline V gene. Written as DNA, the CDR3 is TGTGCCATTCAGGACGTGGGAGAGACCCAGTACTTC. Translated: CAIQDVGETQYF.